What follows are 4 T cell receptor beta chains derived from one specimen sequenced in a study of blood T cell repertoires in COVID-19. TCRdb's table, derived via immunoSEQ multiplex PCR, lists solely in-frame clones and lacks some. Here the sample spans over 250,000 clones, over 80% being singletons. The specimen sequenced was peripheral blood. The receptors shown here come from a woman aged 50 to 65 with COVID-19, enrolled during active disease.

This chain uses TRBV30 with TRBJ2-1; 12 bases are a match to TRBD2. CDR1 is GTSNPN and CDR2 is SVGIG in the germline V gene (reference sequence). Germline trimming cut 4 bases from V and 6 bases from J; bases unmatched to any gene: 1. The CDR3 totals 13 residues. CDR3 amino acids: CAWKLAGGNEQFF. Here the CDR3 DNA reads TGTGCCTGGAAACTAGCGGGAGGCAATGAGCAGTTCTTC.

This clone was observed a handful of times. The CDR3 is CASSFGQTYEQYF. DNA for the CDR3: TGCGCCAGCAGCTTTGGCCAAACCTACGAGCAGTACTTC. The chain couples TRBV5-1 to TRBJ2-7; D gene ambiguous. The CDR3 totals 13 residues. V was clipped by 2 bases and J by 2 bases, with 8 bases between them. The germline V gene has CDR1 SGHRS and CDR2 YFSETQ.

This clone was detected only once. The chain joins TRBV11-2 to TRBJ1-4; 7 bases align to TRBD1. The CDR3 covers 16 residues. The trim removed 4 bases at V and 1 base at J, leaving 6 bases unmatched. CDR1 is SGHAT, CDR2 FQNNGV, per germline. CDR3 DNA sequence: TGTGCCAGCAGCTCGGGACAGACTCGAACTAATGAAAAACTGTTTTTT. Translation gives CASSSGQTRTNEKLFF.

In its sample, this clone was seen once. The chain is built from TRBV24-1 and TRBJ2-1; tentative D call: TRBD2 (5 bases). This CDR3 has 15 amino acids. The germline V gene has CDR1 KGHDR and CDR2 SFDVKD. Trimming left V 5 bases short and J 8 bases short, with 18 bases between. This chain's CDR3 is CATSGPTRGWDEQFF. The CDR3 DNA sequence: TGTGCCACCAGTGGTCCGACGCGAGGGTGGGATGAGCAGTTCTTC.